Shown below are 21 T cell receptor beta chains from a single sample sequenced in a study of blood T cell repertoires in COVID-19. Measured with immunoSEQ multiplex PCR; TCRdb has only the in-frame clones, and not every one. The data hold 180,000 or so clones, with approximately 90% observed a single time. The material sequenced was peripheral blood. The source of these receptors is a young man with acute or convalescent COVID-19.

The rearrangement uses TRBV6-5 and TRBJ2-7, with D possibly TRBD2 on 5 matching bases. Germline-derived CDR1 and CDR2 are MNHEY and SVGAGI. The length of the CDR3 is 14 residues. Trimming took 0 bases from V and 5 from J, leaving 11 bases between them. CDR3 DNA sequence: TGTGCCAGCAGTTACTCTAGAGGTAGCGACGAGCAGTACGTC. It codes for CASSYSRGSDEQYV.

Only a few counts were recorded for this clone. The gene calls are TRBV10-3 and TRBJ1-5, with D unresolved. The germline gives CDR1 ENHRY, CDR2 SYGVKD. The CDR3 has 16 residues. The V end was cut by 10 bases, the J end by 2 bases, with 21 bases between. As DNA, the CDR3 is TGTGCCACGTCGAAAATCGTGGAGATAGGCAATCAGCCCCAGCATTTT. Its protein product is CATSKIVEIGNQPQHF.

The gene calls are TRBV30 and TRBJ1-5, with D possibly being TRBD1 (5 bases). Deletions cut 0 bases from V and 4 bases from J, with 19 bases between. CDR3 length: 17 amino acids. Germline V gene sequence: CDR1 GTSNPN, CDR2 SVGIG (reference sequence). The DNA for the CDR3 is TGTGCCTGGAGTGTACCCCGCACCGGGGGACCAAATCAGCCCCAGCATTTT. This translates into CAWSVPRTGGPNQPQHF.

This rearrangement joins TRBV2 to TRBJ1-5, with 7 bases identical to TRBD1. With V trimmed by 5 bases and J by 0 bases, 4 bases remained unmatched. This CDR3 contains 15 residues. Per germline, CDR1 SNHLY and CDR2 FYNNEI. In DNA, the CDR3 is TGTGCCAGCAGTAACGACAGGGATAGCAATCAGCCCCAGCATTTT. Translated: CASSNDRDSNQPQHF.

The chain has TRBV19 and TRBJ1-1; no firm D call. This CDR3 contains 12 residues. CDR1 LNHDA and CDR2 SQIVND come from the germline V gene (reference sequence). V lost 11 bases, J lost 5 bases, and 15 bases lay in between. CDR3 sequence: CALLRGETEAFF. In nucleotides, the CDR3 is TGTGCCCTCCTGCGAGGAGAGACTGAAGCTTTCTTT.

This chain joins TRBV7-9 and TRBJ1-3; 8 bases are shared with TRBD1. The ends lost 5 bases at V and 6 bases at J; junction bases unmatched: 15. CDR1 is SEHNR, CDR2 FQNEAQ, per germline (reference sequence). CDR3 length: 17 amino acids. CDR3 region: CASSPGGGQVFPNTIYF. The CDR3 DNA reads as TGTGCCAGCAGCCCTGGGGGGGGACAGGTATTTCCAAACACCATATATTTT. The full variable domain, with the rest looked up from reference TRBV7-9 and TRBJ1-3, is DTGVSQNPRHKITKRGQNVTFRCDPISEHNRLYWYRQTLGQGPEFLTYFQNEAQLEKSRLLSDRFSAERPKGSFSTLEIQRTEQGDSAMYLCASSPGGGQVFPNTIYFGEGSWLTVV.

The J gene is TRBJ2-2, the V gene TRBV6-5; 9 nucleotides line up with TRBD2. Germline CDR1 reads MNHEY; CDR2 reads SVGAGI. The trim removed 7 bases at V and 3 bases at J, leaving 3 bases unmatched. The CDR3 totals 14 residues. CDR3 nucleotides: TGTGCCAGCAAATCTAGCGGGGACACCGGGGAGCTGTTTTTT. The encoded protein is CASKSSGDTGELFF.

This clone showed up just a few times. The rearrangement links TRBV2 to TRBJ1-5; D is perhaps TRBD1 (6 bases). Looked up from germline, CDR1 is SNHLY and CDR2 is FYNNEI. V was trimmed by 6 bases and J by 7 bases, leaving 16 bases between them. This CDR3 has 14 amino acids. DNA of the CDR3: TGTGCCAGCAGAGCACAGGCGCAGGGGCAGCCCCAGCATTTT. Amino acid sequence: CASRAQAQGQPQHF.

This sequence joins TRBV7-6 and TRBJ1-6; D is perhaps TRBD1 (5 bases). The V and J ends lost 3 bases and 5 bases respectively, with 11 bases between them. CDR3 length: 15 amino acids. Per germline, CDR1 SGHVS and CDR2 FNYEAQ. In DNA form, the CDR3 reads TGTGCCAGCAGCTTGGTATCGGACAATAATTCACCCCTCCACTTT. Translation gives CASSLVSDNNSPLHF.

In this sample, this clone turned up a few times. J is TRBJ2-6 and V is TRBV12-3 or TRBV12-4, with 9 bases identical to TRBD1. CDR3 length equals 13 residues. V lost 6 bases, J lost 12 bases, and 6 bases stayed unmatched. The CDR3 DNA sequence: TGTGCCAGCAGAGGGACAGGGCGAGGCGTCCTGACTTTC. It encodes CASRGTGRGVLTF.

The V call is TRBV19, the J call TRBJ2-3, with D possibly TRBD2 on 5 matching bases. Trimming took off 4 bases at V and 4 bases at J, with 9 bases between the two ends. Looked up from germline, CDR1 is LNHDA and CDR2 is SQIVND (reference sequence). The CDR3 is made up of 13 amino acids. The CDR3 nucleotides are TGTGCCAGTAGTACCCCCGGGGCAGATACGCAGTATTTT. It translates to CASSTPGADTQYF.

V usage is TRBV7-9 and J usage is TRBJ2-7; D possibly corresponds to TRBD1 (5 bases). Germline lookup yields CDR1 SEHNR and CDR2 FQNEAQ (reference sequence). V was pared by 1 base and J by 3 bases, with 7 bases between. CDR3 length: 13 amino acids. This CDR3 is CASSLETGYEQYF. Written as DNA, the CDR3 is TGTGCCAGCAGCTTAGAAACAGGCTACGAGCAGTACTTC.

The rearrangement uses TRBV19 and TRBJ1-6; 7 bases map to TRBD1. V was pared by 6 bases and J by 0 bases, with 20 bases of the junction left unmatched. The CDR3 has 21 amino acids. CDR1 is LNHDA and CDR2 is SQIVND in the germline V gene (reference sequence). The CDR3 sequence is CASRTVEGTALGSSYNSPLHF. CDR3 nucleotides: TGTGCCAGTAGGACCGTTGAGGGGACAGCCTTGGGAAGCTCCTATAATTCACCCCTCCACTTT.

This clone has just a few counts. The chain has TRBV30 and TRBJ1-2; 12 positions match TRBD1. Germline CDR1 reads GTSNPN; CDR2 reads SVGIG (reference sequence). V lost 3 bases and J lost 13; bases outside the gene matches: 9. There are 13 residues in the CDR3. The CDR3 coding sequence is TGTGCCTGGAGCGTAGGGGACAGGGGGCTGCGCACCTTC. Protein sequence: CAWSVGDRGLRTF.

The chain combines TRBV7-9 with TRBJ1-1; 9 bases agree with TRBD1. V shed 5 bases and J 1 base; nucleotides not matched to a gene: 5. The CDR3 is 15 amino acids. Looked up from germline, CDR1 is SEHNR and CDR2 is FQNEAQ (reference sequence). The CDR3 DNA reads as TGTGCCAGCAGCCTTAGGACAGGGGAGAACACTGAAGCTTTCTTT. This sequence encodes CASSLRTGENTEAFF.

V usage is TRBV5-1 and J usage is TRBJ2-3; 7 bases align to TRBD2. The length of the CDR3 is 15 residues. CDR1 is SGHRS and CDR2 is YFSETQ in the germline V gene. V lost 4 bases to trimming and J lost 5 bases; unmatched junction nucleotides: 10. The CDR3 DNA is TGCGCCAGCAGCCCCGGTGGGGGGGTCGGAGATACGCAGTATTTT. It is translated as CASSPGGGVGDTQYF.

The chain couples TRBV28 to TRBJ1-5, with 7 bases identical to TRBD1. Per germline, CDR1 MDHEN and CDR2 SYDVKM. The CDR3 length is 14 residues. V was clipped by 8 bases and J by 5 bases; unmatched bases: 9. The CDR3 nucleotides are TGTGCCAGCGGGCCCGGGACAGAGTATCAGCCCCAGCATTTT. Translating it yields CASGPGTEYQPQHF.

The CDR3: CASSSEGQVGEYEQFF. In DNA, the CDR3 is TGTGCCAGCAGCTCTGAGGGACAGGTAGGGGAGTATGAGCAGTTCTTC. V gene TRBV7-9 combines with J gene TRBJ2-1, with 8 nucleotides matching TRBD1. The CDR3 length is 16 residues. With 4 bases clipped from V and 8 bases from J, the junction kept 13 bases outside the gene matches. Germline values: CDR1 SEHNR, CDR2 FQNEAQ (reference sequence).

This clone was observed a few times. The chain employs TRBV6-5 and TRBJ2-7, with 8 bases matching TRBD2. Per the germline V gene, CDR1 is MNHEY and CDR2 is SVGAGI. The length of the CDR3 is 15 residues. After removal of 6 bases from V and 5 bases from J, the junction contained 12 bases not matched to a gene. The CDR3: CASSPLDGGADEQYF. The CDR3 DNA reads as TGTGCCAGCAGCCCCCTTGACGGGGGGGCGGACGAGCAGTACTTC.

This clone was picked up one time. This chain links TRBV18 with TRBJ2-7, with D possibly matching TRBD1 (5 bases). V was trimmed by 3 bases and J by 3 bases, leaving 6 bases between them. The germline CDR1 and CDR2 sequences are KGHSH and LQKENI. The CDR3 runs to 12 residues. In DNA, the CDR3 is TGTGCCAGCTCACCTACAGGCTACGAGCAGTACGTC. This codes for CASSPTGYEQYV.

Points on this clone: In the same sample, other DNA sequences code for this CDR3. The chain carries TRBV5-1 and TRBJ1-1, with no clear D. The CDR3 consists of 14 residues. The germline V gene encodes CDR1 SGHRS and CDR2 YFSETQ. Trimming removed 0 bases from V and 1 base from J, with 7 bases in between. This CDR3 is CASSLASGNTEAFF. Here the CDR3 DNA reads TGCGCCAGCAGCTTGGCCTCAGGGAACACTGAAGCTTTCTTT.